This note documents a single T cell receptor beta chain sequence. Methods used by the authors: For nucleated cells, counts were estimated from reference gene primer amplification. This table comes from immunoSEQ multiplex PCR, and its TCRdb copy is limited to in-frame clones, with some not included. V and J calls and clone size come straight from that table; D and trimming were deduced from the DNA. The sample lists 100,000 to 150,000 clones, around nine tenths occurring once. The source of the sample is a study of blood T cell repertoires in COVID-19. Background on the study: Sites in the United States, Italy and Spain provided acute and convalescent COVID-19 samples. T cells, B-cell-depleted T cells, or PBMCs supplied cDNA or gDNA.

Trimming cost V 0 bases and J 0 bases; bases outside gene matches: 7. CDR3 length: 19 amino acids. Looked up from germline, CDR1 is LNHNV and CDR2 is YYDKDF (reference sequence). Sequencing was performed on peripheral blood. The receptor was derived from a woman aged 80 or older with acute or convalescent COVID-19. V usage is TRBV15 and J usage is TRBJ2-3; 12 bases match TRBD2. This chain's CDR3 is CATSRDPSGRALSTDTQYF. DNA for the CDR3: TGTGCCACCAGCAGAGATCCTAGCGGGAGGGCCCTTAGCACAGATACGCAGTATTTT.